This T cell receptor (beta chain) was observed in a study of CD8+ T cells in alopecia areata. This clone was counted a few times. Its target is unknown. As for treatment: oral pan-JAK inhibitor, 5-10 mg twice daily. Samples from alopecia areata patients were lesional scalp punch biopsies and peripheral blood. Reverse transcription of extracted RNA yielded cDNA, which provided the sequencing template. The method was immunoSEQ multiplex PCR; TCRdb's version includes in-frame clones alone and lacks a portion of them. The sample lists some 180,000 clones; 40% to 65% were seen once. Findings and caveats of the study: Compared with mice, patients displayed less clear TCR sharing, possibly for HLA-related reasons.

This CDR3 region has 12 residues. Germline V lookup: CDR1 SNHLY, CDR2 FYNNEI. Trimming left V 3 bases short and J 6 bases short, with 3 bases between. The source is a human donor with alopecia areata. This chain links TRBV2 with TRBJ2-6; D is ambiguous. The sample was CD8+ T cells sorted from blood, taken at week 52, from a patient treated with tofacitinib. The CDR3 spells CASSDEANVLTF. The DNA for the CDR3 is TGTGCCAGCAGTGATGAGGCCAACGTCCTGACTTTC. Combining the CDR3 with reference TRBV2 and TRBJ2-6 gives the whole variable domain EPEVTQTPSHQVTQMGQEVILRCVPISNHLYFYWYRQILGQKVEFLVSFYNNEISEKSEIFDDQFSVERPDGSNFTLKIRSTKLEDSAMYFCASSDEANVLTFGAGSRLTVL.